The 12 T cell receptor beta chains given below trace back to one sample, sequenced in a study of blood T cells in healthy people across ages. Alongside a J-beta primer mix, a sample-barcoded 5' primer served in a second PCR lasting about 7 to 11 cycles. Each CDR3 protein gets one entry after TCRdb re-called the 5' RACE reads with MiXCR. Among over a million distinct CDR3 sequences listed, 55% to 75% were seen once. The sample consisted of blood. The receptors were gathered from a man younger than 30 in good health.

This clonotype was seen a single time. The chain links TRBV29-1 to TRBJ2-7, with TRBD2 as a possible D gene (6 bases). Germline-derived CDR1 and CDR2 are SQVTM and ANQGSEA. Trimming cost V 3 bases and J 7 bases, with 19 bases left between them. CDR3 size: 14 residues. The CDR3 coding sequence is TGCAGCGTTGACGCGACTAGTGACTACAATGAGCAGTACTTC. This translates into CSVDATSDYNEQYF.

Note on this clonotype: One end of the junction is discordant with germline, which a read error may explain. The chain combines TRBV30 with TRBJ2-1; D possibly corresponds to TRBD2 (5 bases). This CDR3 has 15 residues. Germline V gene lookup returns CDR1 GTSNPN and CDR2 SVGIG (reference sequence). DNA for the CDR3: TGTGCCTGGAGGCGAACGAGGGCGGCCTACAATGAGAAGTTCTTC. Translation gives CAWRRTRAAYNEKFF. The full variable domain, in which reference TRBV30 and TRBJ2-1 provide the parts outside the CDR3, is SQTIHQWPATLVQPVGSPLSLECTVEGTSNPNLYWYRQAAGRGLQLLFYSVGIGQISSEVPQNLSASRPQDRQFILSSKKLLLSDSGFYLCAWRRTRAAYNEKFFGPGTRLTVL.

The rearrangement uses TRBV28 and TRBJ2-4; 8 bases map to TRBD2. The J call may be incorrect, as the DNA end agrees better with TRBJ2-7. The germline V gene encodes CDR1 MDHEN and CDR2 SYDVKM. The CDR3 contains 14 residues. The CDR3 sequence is CATTQRGLTYEQYF. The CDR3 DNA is TGTGCCACTACGCAGCGGGGGTTAACCTACGAGCAGTACTTC.

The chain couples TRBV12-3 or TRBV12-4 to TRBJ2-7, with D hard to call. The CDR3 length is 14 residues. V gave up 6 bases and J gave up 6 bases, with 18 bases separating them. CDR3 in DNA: TGTGCCAGCAGCACCCGGCTAGAAGGAGTCGAGCAGTACTTC. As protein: CASSTRLEGVEQYF.

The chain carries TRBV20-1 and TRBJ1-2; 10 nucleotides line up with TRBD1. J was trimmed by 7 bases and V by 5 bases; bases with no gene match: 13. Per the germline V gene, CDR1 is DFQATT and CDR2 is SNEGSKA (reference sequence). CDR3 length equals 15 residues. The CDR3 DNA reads TGCAGTGCTGGTCGGCCCGGGGACAGGGGTGGTGGCTACACCTTC. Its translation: CSAGRPGDRGGGYTF.

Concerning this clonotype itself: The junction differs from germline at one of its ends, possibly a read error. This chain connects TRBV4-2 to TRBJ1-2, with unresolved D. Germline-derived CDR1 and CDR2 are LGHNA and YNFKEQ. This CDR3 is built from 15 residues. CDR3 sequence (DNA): TGTGCCTGCAGCCAAGATTTTCAGCTCCCGGATGGCTACACCTTC. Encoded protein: CACSQDFQLPDGYTF.

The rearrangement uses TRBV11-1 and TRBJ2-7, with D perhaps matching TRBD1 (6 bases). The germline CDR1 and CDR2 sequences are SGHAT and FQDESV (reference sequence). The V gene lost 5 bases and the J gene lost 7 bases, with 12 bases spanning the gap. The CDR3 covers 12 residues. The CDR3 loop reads CASSDAGEEQYF. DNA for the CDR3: TGTGCCAGCAGCGATGCAGGGGAGGAGCAGTACTTC.

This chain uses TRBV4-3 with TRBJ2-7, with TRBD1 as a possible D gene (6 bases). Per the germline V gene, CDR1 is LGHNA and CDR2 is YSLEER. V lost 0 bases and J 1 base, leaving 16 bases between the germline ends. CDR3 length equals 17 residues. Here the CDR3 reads CASSQDWVVRGSYEQYF. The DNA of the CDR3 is TGCGCCAGCAGCCAAGATTGGGTGGTCAGGGGATCCTACGAGCAGTACTTC.

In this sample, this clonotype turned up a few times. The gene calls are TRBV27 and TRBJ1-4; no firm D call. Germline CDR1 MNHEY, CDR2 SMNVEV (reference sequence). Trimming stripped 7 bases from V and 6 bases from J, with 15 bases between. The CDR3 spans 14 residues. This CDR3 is CASKAGVYDEKLFF. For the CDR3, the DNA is TGTGCCAGCAAGGCGGGCGTATATGATGAAAAACTGTTTTTT.

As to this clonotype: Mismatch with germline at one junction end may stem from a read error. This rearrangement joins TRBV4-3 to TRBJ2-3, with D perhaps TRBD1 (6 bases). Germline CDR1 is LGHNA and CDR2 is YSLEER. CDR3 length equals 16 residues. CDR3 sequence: CASSQVLGGATDTQYF. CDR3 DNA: TGCGCCAGTAGCCAAGTCCTTGGGGGCGCCACAGATACGCAGTATTTT.

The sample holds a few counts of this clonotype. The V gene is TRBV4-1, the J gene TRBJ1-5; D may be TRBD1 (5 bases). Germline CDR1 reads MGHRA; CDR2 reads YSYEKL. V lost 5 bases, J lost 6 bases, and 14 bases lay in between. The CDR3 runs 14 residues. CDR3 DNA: TGCGCCAGCAGCAAGGGGACGGCGGCTCAGCCCCAGCATTTT. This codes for CASSKGTAAQPQHF.

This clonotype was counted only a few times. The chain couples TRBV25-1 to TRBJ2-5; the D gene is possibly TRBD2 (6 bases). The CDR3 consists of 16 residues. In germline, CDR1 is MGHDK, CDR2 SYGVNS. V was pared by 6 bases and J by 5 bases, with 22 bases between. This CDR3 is CASRGGGRAGSETQYF. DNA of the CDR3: TGTGCCAGCAGGGGAGGTGGCAGGGCTGGCTCGGAGACCCAGTACTTC.